This T cell receptor beta chain is drawn from a study of human T cells and chemical hapten exposure. This clonotype has more than one count but fewer than ten. The CDR3 extends over 13 amino acids. The V end was cut by 1 base, the J end by 6 bases, with 8 bases between. Germline V gene lookup returns CDR1 SGHTA and CDR2 FQGNSA. Individual cDNA molecules received unique molecular identifiers in the library. TCRdb analysed the RACE reads with MiXCR anew, one entry per CDR3 protein. The repertoire holds 85,000 to 100,000 distinct CDR3 sequences, 10% to 12% seen once, with approximately 3.1% in the top ten. Time point in this sample: pre-sensitization, week 0. Treatment: therapeutic diphenylcyclopropenone sensitization with weekly scalp DPC.

This TCR was recovered from a woman aged 55-75 years with alopecia areata. Some clones in this sample may be carry-over from other donors' samples. The input for sequencing was whole blood, taken in connection with sensitization to the hapten diphenylcyclopropenone (DPC). V is TRBV7-2 and J is TRBJ2-3, with D possibly matching TRBD2 (5 bases). The CDR3 region is CASSLGPSDTQYF. The CDR3 coding sequence is TGTGCCAGCAGCTTAGGGCCTAGCGATACGCAGTATTTT.